The rows below give T cell receptor beta chains drawn from one sample of a study of patients and donors after allogeneic stem cell transplantation. TCRdb passed the RT-PCR reads through MiXCR, listing each CDR3 protein once. The sample yields about 960,000 distinct CDR3 sequences, more than 15% seen once. The specimen was blood, either unsorted or a sorted T cell fraction (not recorded which). All receptors come from a human donor who was either an allogeneic HSCT recipient or a stem cell or donor lymphocyte infusion donor (not recorded which). It is not recorded whose cells these are; they may come from a transplant donor. Each CDR3 is given with its conserved first and last residue. A D gene is named only where the DNA matches it firmly. Clone size appears in some rows only: once, few, many, or a class for an expanded clone.

j_gene,v_gene,d_gene,abundance,CDR3nt,CDR3aa
TRBJ1-3,TRBV18,-,few,TGTGCCAGCGCACTACAGGGCAATACTGGAAACACCATATATTTT,CASALQGNTGNTIYF
TRBJ1-5,TRBV3-1,-,-,TGTGCCAGCAGCCCCTCCTCGGACAGAGCCAGCAATCAGCCCCAGCATTTT,CASSPSSDRASNQPQHF
TRBJ2-7,TRBV5-1,TRBD1,-,TGCGCCAGCAGCAAAGGGGACAGCTCCTACGAGCAGTACTTC,CASSKGDSSYEQYF
TRBJ1-2,TRBV7-9,TRBD1,-,TGTGCCAGCAGCCGCGACAGGGGGCCCGGCTACACCTTC,CASSRDRGPGYTF
TRBJ1-3,TRBV4-1,-,few,TGCGCCAGCAGCCCCCTGGGTCTCTCTGGAAACACCATATATTTT,CASSPLGLSGNTIYF
TRBJ1-1,TRBV24-1,-,many,TGTGCCACCCGCTTGACAGGGAACACTGAAGCTTTCTTT,CATRLTGNTEAFF
TRBJ2-5,TRBV5-1,-,few,TGCGCCAGCAGCTTGCTTACGGGGCGCGAAGAGACCCAGTACTTC,CASSLLTGREETQYF
TRBJ2-1,TRBV24-1,TRBD1,-,TGTGCCACCAGTGATCAGGGGGCCCCCCCGAGCAATGAGCAGTTCTTC,CATSDQGAPPSNEQFF
TRBJ2-1,TRBV11-2,-,-,TGTGCCAGCAGCTTAGGCAGGGCGAGTATTAATGAGCAGTTCTTC,CASSLGRASINEQFF
TRBJ1-3,TRBV15,-,-,TGTGCCACCAGCAGAGATATGGGTTCAGGAAACACCATATATTTT,CATSRDMGSGNTIYF
TRBJ1-1,TRBV29-1,-,many,TGCAGCGTTGGACAGCTGAACACTGAAGCTTTCTTT,CSVGQLNTEAFF
TRBJ2-5,TRBV5-1,TRBD2,-,TGCGCCAGCACCCTGGGGCAAGCGGGGCGAGACCAAGAGACCCAGTACTTC,CASTLGQAGRDQETQYF
TRBJ2-1,TRBV20-1,-,few,TGCAGTGCTAGGCCCACCCTAGCGCCCTTATCCTACAATGAGCAGTTCTTC,CSARPTLAPLSYNEQFF
TRBJ2-3,TRBV6-2/TRBV6-3,TRBD1,few,TGTGCCAGCAGTACAGGACAGGGGCGAAGCACAGATACGCAGTATTTT,CASSTGQGRSTDTQYF
TRBJ2-5,TRBV4-2,-,few,TGTGCCAGCAGCCAAATCCCCGGAGAGACCCAGTACTTC,CASSQIPGETQYF
TRBJ2-5,TRBV29-1,TRBD2,-,TGCAGCATTGCAGTTTCCGGGAGGCTGGAGACCCAGTACTTC,CSIAVSGRLETQYF
TRBJ2-1,TRBV20-1,-,few,TGCAGTGCTAGAGGGGGCCAATACAATGAGCAGTTCTTC,CSARGGQYNEQFF
TRBJ2-3,TRBV6-2/TRBV6-3,-,-,TGTGCCAGCCAGGTCACAGCAAGCACAGATACGCAGTATTTT,CASQVTASTDTQYF
TRBJ2-7,TRBV29-1,-,-,TGCAGCGTTGGGCCTCGGGCGGGCCCCTACGAGCAGTACTTC,CSVGPRAGPYEQYF
TRBJ2-7,TRBV20-1,TRBD2,-,TGCAGTGCTAGAAGGGGTGGTAGCGGGAGAATCTACGAGCAGTACTTC,CSARRGGSGRIYEQYF
TRBJ2-3,TRBV3-1,TRBD1,-,TGTGCCAGCAGCCGCCGGGACAGAAGCACAGATACGCAGTATTTT,CASSRRDRSTDTQYF
TRBJ1-6,TRBV29-1,TRBD1,-,TGCAGCGTCGGACAGGGCCTTAATTCACCCCTCCACTTT,CSVGQGLNSPLHF
TRBJ2-1,TRBV20-1,-,few,TGCAGTGCCCCGCCGGGCCCAGCGGCCTACAATGAGCAGTTCTTC,CSAPPGPAAYNEQFF
TRBJ1-6,TRBV27,TRBD1,-,TGTGCCAGCAAACCAGGAGGGGGCGGCCTGACACCCCTCCACTTT,CASKPGGGGLTPLHF
TRBJ2-7,TRBV10-3,TRBD1,few,TGTGCCATCAGTGAGACCCGGACAGGGGCATTAGGCGAGCAGTACTTC,CAISETRTGALGEQYF
TRBJ1-2,TRBV20-1,TRBD1,few,TGCAGTGCTAGGACCGGGACAGGCATATATGGCTACACCTTC,CSARTGTGIYGYTF
TRBJ2-7,TRBV12-3/TRBV12-4,-,many,TGTGCCAGCAGTTTCGGGCGGAATCCCTACGAGCAGTACTTC,CASSFGRNPYEQYF
TRBJ2-3,TRBV30,TRBD2,-,TGTGCCTGGGTAGCGGGATACTATACGCAGTATTTT,CAWVAGYYTQYF
TRBJ1-1,TRBV20-1,TRBD1,-,TGCAGTGCTAGCCAACAGGGGGAGCCTTGGAACACTGAAGCTTTCTTT,CSASQQGEPWNTEAFF
TRBJ1-1,TRBV4-3,-,few,TGCGCCAGCAGCCAAGCAGTCAGAGGTTTGAACACTGAAGCTTTCTTT,CASSQAVRGLNTEAFF
TRBJ2-3,TRBV12-3/TRBV12-4,-,-,TGTGCCAGCAGTCCCTCCTCCGGGTCTTGGACAGATACGCAGTATTTT,CASSPSSGSWTDTQYF
TRBJ2-2,TRBV7-2,-,few,TGTGCCAGCAGCTTAGCCAGGACGACCGGGGAGCTGTTTTTT,CASSLARTTGELFF
TRBJ2-7,TRBV20-1,TRBD2,few,TGCAGTGCTAGAAAAAGCGGGGAGTCCTACGAGCAGTACTTC,CSARKSGESYEQYF
TRBJ2-3,TRBV20-1,-,-,TGCAGTGCTGTCCGGGACGGAGTCACAGATACGCAGTATTTT,CSAVRDGVTDTQYF
TRBJ2-3,TRBV28,-,many,TGTGCCACCCTAGGCAGGAGACAGGACGCAGATACGCAGTATTTT,CATLGRRQDADTQYF